These T cell receptor beta chains were read from a single sample in a study of T cell repertoires in cytomegalovirus infection. TCRdb reprocessed the reads via MiXCR and lists one record per CDR3 protein. The table has roughly 920,000 distinct CDR3 sequences, around 31% seen once. What these receptors recognize is not known. Here the sequenced sample was cultured CD8+ T cells from PBMCs, taken from culture after CMV antigen stimulation. These receptor sequences come from a human donor in good health (CMV status not recorded). Some clones in this sample may be carry-over from other donors' samples. Both conserved end residues are part of each CDR3. D genes are given only for firm matches. Some rows mark clone size as missing; the rest say once, few, many or name a class of expanded clone.

j_call cdr3_length d_call clone_size v_call cdr3_aa cdr3_nt
TRBJ2-7 12 . . TRBV7-9 CASSSHDYEQYF TGTGCCAGCAGCTCTCACGACTACGAGCAGTACTTC
TRBJ2-1 16 TRBD2 . TRBV3-1 CASSTPGGHPWDGQFF TGTGCCAGCAGCACACCGGGAGGCCATCCCTGGGATGGGCAGTTCTTC
TRBJ1-5 13 . few TRBV6-6 CATVEIIHQPQHF TGTGCCACCGTAGAGATTATTCATCAGCCCCAGCATTTT
TRBJ1-2 14 TRBD1 . TRBV9 CASSAGGKGYGYTF TGTGCCAGCAGCGCAGGGGGAAAAGGCTATGGCTACACCTTC
TRBJ2-1 16 TRBD2 many TRBV6-6 CASSRSGTSGGNEQFF TGTGCCAGCAGCCGTTCCGGGACTAGCGGGGGCAATGAGCAGTTCTTC
TRBJ1-4 11 . . TRBV2 CASWTGEKLFF TGTGCCAGCTGGACTGGGGAAAAACTGTTTTTT
TRBJ1-5 15 . . TRBV7-8 CASSPDRTSNQPQHF TGTGCCAGCAGCCCTGACAGGACTAGCAATCAGCCCCAGCATTTT
TRBJ2-1 18 TRBD1 . TRBV12-3/TRBV12-4 CASKPGQGAPNLDSEQFF TGTGCCAGCAAACCGGGACAGGGAGCTCCTAATTTAGACAGTGAGCAGTTCTTC
TRBJ2-7 14 . . TRBV27 CASSLSRTTYEQYF TGTGCCAGCAGTTTATCGAGGACTACCTACGAGCAGTACTTC
TRBJ1-1 14 . few TRBV7-8 CASSPMDENTEAFF TGTGCCAGCAGCCCGATGGACGAGAACACTGAAGCTTTCTTT
TRBJ2-2 16 . . TRBV6-1 CASSEWVTPTTGELFF TGTGCCAGCAGTGAATGGGTAACACCAACCACCGGGGAGCTGTTTTTT
TRBJ1-5 14 . many TRBV6-2/TRBV6-3 CASRSGRGNQPQHF TGTGCCAGCAGGTCCGGACGGGGCAATCAGCCCCAGCATTTT
TRBJ2-2 18 TRBD2 . TRBV4-1 CASSLKKETSGGAGELFF TGCGCCAGCAGCCTAAAGAAGGAGACTAGCGGGGGGGCCGGGGAGCTGTTTTTT
TRBJ1-1 14 TRBD1 . TRBV10-3 CAITWDREGTEAFF TGTGCCATCACTTGGGACAGGGAGGGCACTGAAGCTTTCTTT
TRBJ1-2 16 . . TRBV2 CAIYSPEAAPDYGYTF TGTGCCATCTATTCCCCAGAAGCCGCACCGGACTATGGCTACACCTTC
TRBJ1-1 13 TRBD1 few TRBV10-3 CALRDRDATEAFF TGTGCCCTACGGGACAGGGATGCCACTGAAGCTTTCTTT
TRBJ1-2 13 TRBD1 few TRBV19 CASGRDRGPGYTF TGTGCCAGTGGCCGGGACAGGGGGCCGGGCTACACCTTC
TRBJ1-2 13 TRBD1 few TRBV29-1 CSVDPTGNYGYTF TGCAGCGTCGACCCGACAGGGAACTATGGCTACACCTTC
TRBJ2-7 19 TRBD2 . TRBV19 CASSTLLPLAGGPGNEQYF TGTGCCAGTAGTACCCTGTTACCCTTAGCGGGGGGGCCTGGGAATGAGCAGTACTTC
TRBJ2-6 18 . few TRBV20-1 CRKAGPCPSHSGANVLTF TGCAGGAAGGCAGGGCCGTGCCCGTCCCACTCTGGGGCCAACGTCCTGACTTTC